Shown below are 32 T cell receptor beta chains from a single sample sequenced in a study of STAT3 mutations in large granular lymphocyte leukemia (dated by TCRdb to between 2019 and 2020). Preparation of the library involved the immunoSEQ multiplex PCR assay. TCRdb stores this immuneACCESS table with in-frame sequences only. Part of the clones is absent; in the studies checked, under half of the shortfall reflects unresolved V genes, and no reason is known for the rest. The sample table records about 20,000 clones; approximately 90% of these occur just once. Clones ranked in the top ten supply 45% of the sample. These receptors' antigens are unknown. On the study overall, not on this receptor specifically: At least one immunodominant TCRbeta clonotype was identified in every T-LGLL patient, and multiple immunodominant subclonotypes were identified in about half of the T-LGLL patients.

The sequencing sample was made of peripheral blood mononuclear cells. The receptors stem from a man aged 55 to 70 with T-cell large granular lymphocyte leukemia. Some clones in this sample may be carry-over from other donors' samples. The age is the age at diagnosis.

The chain uses TRBV6-1 and TRBJ1-1; possible D gene TRBD1, 6 bases. The V end lost 6 bases, the J end lost 3 bases, and 17 bases lay between the germline ends. The CDR3 contains 15 residues. Germline-derived CDR1 and CDR2 are MNHNS and SASEGT. In DNA, the CDR3 is TGTGCCAGCAGACGGGGGACATCCTCTTACACTGAAGCTTTCTTT. The encoded protein is CASRRGTSSYTEAFF.

The genes are TRBV2 and TRBJ2-7; 10 nucleotides agree with TRBD2. With 4 bases clipped from V and 1 base from J, the junction kept 4 bases outside the gene matches. CDR3 size: 15 residues. CDR1 is SNHLY, CDR2 FYNNEI, per germline. The CDR3 protein is CASSAGTSVSYEQYF. The CDR3 DNA sequence: TGTGCCAGCAGTGCCGGGACTAGCGTTTCCTACGAGCAGTACTTC.

Only one count was recorded for this clone. The chain employs TRBV28 and TRBJ1-6; D might be TRBD1 (5 bases). The CDR3 is 16 amino acids. V lost 2 bases to trimming and J lost 7 bases, with 15 bases between them. Germline values: CDR1 MDHEN, CDR2 SYDVKM. The CDR3 sequence: CASSLTRTRWNSPLHF. Here the CDR3 DNA reads TGTGCCAGCAGTTTAACAAGGACACGGTGGAATTCACCCCTCCACTTT. Supplemented by reference TRBV28 and TRBJ1-6, the full variable domain reads DVKVTQSSRYLVKRTGEKVFLECVQDMDHENMFWYRQDPGLGLRLIYFSYDVKMKEKGDIPEGYSVSREKKERFSLILESASTNQTSMYLCASSLTRTRWNSPLHFGNGTRLTVT.

V is TRBV10-3 and J is TRBJ2-2; TRBD2 aligns across 9 bases. CDR1 is ENHRY, CDR2 SYGVKD, per germline. V lost 2 bases to trimming and J lost 4 bases; unmatched junction nucleotides: 5. This CDR3 is built from 16 residues. In DNA form, the CDR3 reads TGTGCCATCAGTGAGAGGACTAGCGCGGGCACCGGGGAGCTGTTTTTT. As protein: CAISERTSAGTGELFF.

This clone appeared a single time. The chain has TRBV7-9 and TRBJ2-2; 8 nucleotides match TRBD1. The V gene end was trimmed by 5 bases and the J gene end by 0 bases; junction bases not matched to a gene: 8. Germline loops: CDR1 SEHNR, CDR2 FQNEAQ (reference sequence). The CDR3 covers 17 residues. The CDR3 sequence: CASSRGDRPSNTGELFF. CDR3 in DNA: TGTGCCAGCAGCAGAGGGGACAGGCCCTCGAACACCGGGGAGCTGTTTTTT.

The chain employs TRBV7-9 and TRBJ2-5; no clear D gene. Trimming stripped 0 bases from V and 5 bases from J, with 7 bases between. The CDR3 covers 13 residues. Looked up from germline, CDR1 is SEHNR and CDR2 is FQNEAQ (reference sequence). The CDR3 bases are TGTGCCAGCAGCTTAGCGGGCTACGAGACCCAGTACTTC. It translates to CASSLAGYETQYF.

This chain's CDR3 is CACKPGRLAEKLFF. The CDR3 region has the DNA TGTGCCTGCAAACCGGGACGCTTGGCGGAAAAACTGTTTTTT. The V call is TRBV30, the J call TRBJ1-4; possible D gene TRBD1, 5 bases. Germline-derived CDR1 and CDR2 are GTSNPN and SVGIG (reference sequence). Between the trimmed V and J ends, which lost 6 bases and 8 bases, there was a span of 19 bases. The CDR3 extends over 14 amino acids.

The rearrangement uses TRBV5-1 and TRBJ2-2; D gene unclear. Germline CDR1 reads SGHRS; CDR2 reads YFSETQ. V lost 0 bases, J lost 0 bases, and 6 bases lay in between. The CDR3 runs 15 residues. The CDR3 protein is CASSLAAANTGELFF. CDR3 in DNA: TGCGCCAGCAGCTTGGCGGCAGCGAACACCGGGGAGCTGTTTTTT.

The chain joins TRBV5-8 to TRBJ2-3, with TRBD2 identical over 12 bases. There are 16 residues in the CDR3. CDR1 SGHTS and CDR2 YDEGEE come from the germline V gene. Trimming cost V 5 bases and J 0 bases; bases outside gene matches: 4. CDR3 amino acids: CASRLAGGGSTDTQYF. CDR3 coding DNA: TGTGCCAGCAGACTAGCGGGAGGAGGTAGCACAGATACGCAGTATTTT.

The V and J genes are TRBV9 and TRBJ2-7; 8 nucleotides line up with TRBD1. Per germline, CDR1 SGDLS and CDR2 YYNGEE. The CDR3 loop spans 15 amino acids. The trim removed 4 bases at V and 3 bases at J, leaving 9 bases unmatched. In DNA form, the CDR3 reads TGTGCCAGCAGCATTGGTCCGGGGACAGGCTACGAGCAGTACTTC. The encoded protein is CASSIGPGTGYEQYF.

V and J are TRBV5-1 and TRBJ2-3; tentative D call: TRBD2 (5 bases). V shed 0 bases and J shed 3 bases, with 11 bases lying between them. This CDR3 is 15 amino acids long. In germline, CDR1 is SGHRS, CDR2 YFSETQ. CDR3 loop: CASSLESGSTDTQYF. The DNA of the CDR3 is TGCGCCAGCAGCTTGGAATCGGGGTCGACAGATACGCAGTATTTT.

This chain uses TRBV7-9 with TRBJ1-5; 9 nucleotides match TRBD1. CDR3 length equals 13 residues. Germline CDR1 reads SEHNR; CDR2 reads FQNEAQ (reference sequence). J was trimmed by 12 bases and V by 5 bases; bases with no gene match: 8. CDR3 in DNA: TGTGCCAGCAGCCTCGGGACAGGGAGTGACCAGCATTTT. Protein sequence: CASSLGTGSDQHF.

V and J are TRBV18 and TRBJ2-7; the D gene is possibly TRBD2 (6 bases). Germline assignment: CDR1 KGHSH and CDR2 LQKENI. The germline V and J ends were trimmed by 3 bases and 6 bases, with 15 bases remaining between them. The CDR3 is 14 residues long. The CDR3 spells CASSPGSQEGEQYF. The CDR3 nucleotides are TGTGCCAGCTCACCCGGGAGTCAGGAAGGCGAGCAGTACTTC.

The genes are TRBV5-1 and TRBJ2-5; TRBD2 aligns across 9 bases. The length of the CDR3 is 15 residues. The V and J ends lost 0 bases and 0 bases, in that order; junction bases with no gene match: 0. Germline V CDR1 and CDR2: SGHRS, YFSETQ. CDR3 coding DNA: TGCGCCAGCAGCTTGGCTAGCGGGGACCAAGAGACCCAGTACTTC. Residues: CASSLASGDQETQYF. Based on the CDR3 plus reference TRBV5-1 and TRBJ2-5, the full variable domain is KAGVTQTPRYLIKTRGQQVTLSCSPISGHRSVSWYQQTPGQGLQFLFEYFSETQRNKGNFPGRFSGRQFSNSRSEMNVSTLELGDSALYLCASSLASGDQETQYFGPGTRLLVL.

CDR3 in amino acids: CASKHEQYF. CDR3 DNA: TGTGCCAGCAAACACGAGCAGTACTTC. The rearrangement uses TRBV2 and TRBJ2-7, with D uncertain. V was clipped by 7 bases and J by 5 bases, with 3 bases between them. The length of the CDR3 is 9 residues. Looked up from germline, CDR1 is SNHLY and CDR2 is FYNNEI.

This chain uses TRBV5-4 with TRBJ2-3, with D unresolved. This CDR3 contains 13 residues. Germline assignment: CDR1 SGHNT and CDR2 YYREEE (reference sequence). The V gene lost 0 bases and the J gene lost 3 bases, with 5 bases spanning the gap. CDR3 sequence: CASSLGGTDTQYF. The CDR3 DNA reads as TGTGCCAGCAGCTTGGGGGGAACAGATACGCAGTATTTT. The full variable domain, in which reference TRBV5-4 and TRBJ2-3 provide the parts outside the CDR3, is ETGVTQSPTHLIKTRGQQVTLRCSSQSGHNTVSWYQQALGQGPQFIFQYYREEENGRGNFPPRFSGLQFPNYSSELNVNALELDDSALYLCASSLGGTDTQYFGPGTRLTVL.

Note on this clone: The junction and the germline gene differ at one end; a read error may be behind it. V usage is TRBV7-7 and J usage is TRBJ1-4, with D unresolved. The CDR3 is made up of 16 amino acids. From germline, CDR1 is SSHAT and CDR2 FNYEAQ (reference sequence). The DNA of the CDR3 is TGTGCTAGCAGCGCCATATTGGGGTGGACTAATGAAAAACTGTTTTTT. Translated, it gives CASSAILGWTNEKLFF.

CDR3 sequence reads: CASSPSGSENTEAFF. CDR3 nucleotide sequence: TGTGCCAGCAGCCCTAGTGGGTCCGAGAACACTGAAGCTTTCTTT. This chain connects TRBV7-9 to TRBJ1-1; D unclear. The CDR3 has 15 amino acids. Germline V lookup: CDR1 SEHNR, CDR2 FQNEAQ (reference sequence). V lost 5 bases, J lost 1 base, and 14 bases lay in between. The full variable domain, in which reference TRBV7-9 and TRBJ1-1 provide the parts outside the CDR3, is DTGVSQNPRHKITKRGQNVTFRCDPISEHNRLYWYRQTLGQGPEFLTYFQNEAQLEKSRLLSDRFSAERPKGSFSTLEIQRTEQGDSAMYLCASSPSGSENTEAFFGQGTRLTVV.

V gene TRBV5-6 combines with J gene TRBJ2-7; D tentatively fits TRBD1 or TRBD2 (6 bases each). V shed 5 bases and J shed 7 bases, with 13 bases lying between them. In germline, CDR1 is SGHDT, CDR2 YYEEEE. The CDR3 contains 12 residues. The CDR3 region is CASRRDTREQYF. Here the CDR3 DNA reads TGTGCCAGCAGGCGGGACACCCGGGAGCAGTACTTC.

V usage is TRBV30 and J usage is TRBJ1-5, with D perhaps matching TRBD1 (5 bases). V shed 2 bases and J shed 5 bases, with 10 bases lying between them. From germline, CDR1 is GTSNPN and CDR2 SVGIG (reference sequence). The CDR3 is 13 residues long. This chain's CDR3 is CAWSLQVHQPQHF. The CDR3 DNA reads as TGTGCCTGGAGTCTACAGGTCCATCAGCCCCAGCATTTT.

The sample holds one count of this clone. This chain joins TRBV6-1 and TRBJ2-5, with 10 bases matching TRBD2. Germline V gene lookup returns CDR1 MNHNS and CDR2 SASEGT. Trimming removed 6 bases from V and 5 bases from J; junction bases left unmatched: 9. The CDR3 covers 15 residues. The CDR3: CASSPRLAGEETQYF. CDR3 DNA: TGTGCCAGCAGCCCCCGGCTAGCGGGAGAGGAGACCCAGTACTTC.

V usage is TRBV6-5 and J usage is TRBJ2-7; maybe TRBD1 (5 bases). This CDR3 has 14 amino acids. The germline V gene has CDR1 MNHEY and CDR2 SVGAGI. Trimming left V 2 bases short and J 3 bases short, with 11 bases between. The CDR3 coding sequence is TGTGCCAGCAGTTACCGCGTGCAGGGCTACGAGCAGTACTTC. Translated: CASSYRVQGYEQYF.

This chain joins TRBV5-1 and TRBJ1-1; TRBD1 matches 9 bases. Germline V gene lookup returns CDR1 SGHRS and CDR2 YFSETQ. The ends lost 2 bases at V and 4 bases at J; junction bases unmatched: 12. This CDR3 contains 17 residues. CDR3 region: CASSFPTPGQGATEAFF. The CDR3 DNA reads TGCGCCAGCAGCTTCCCTACGCCGGGACAGGGCGCCACTGAAGCTTTCTTT.

A few counts support this clone. The rearrangement uses TRBV28 and TRBJ2-1; 14 bases fit TRBD2. Trimming at V came to 7 bases and at J to 6 bases, leaving 5 bases not matched to a gene. In germline, CDR1 is MDHEN, CDR2 SYDVKM. CDR3 length equals 15 residues. This CDR3 is CASNPGTSGSNEQFF. CDR3 in DNA: TGTGCCAGCAACCCCGGGACTAGCGGGAGCAATGAGCAGTTCTTC.

V and J are TRBV5-1 and TRBJ1-1; D unresolved. Per the germline V gene, CDR1 is SGHRS and CDR2 is YFSETQ. Trimming took off 3 bases at V and 1 base at J, with 10 bases between the two ends. This CDR3 is 14 amino acids long. The DNA for the CDR3 is TGCGCCAGCAGCTCTGGACGGACGAACACTGAAGCTTTCTTT. It translates to CASSSGRTNTEAFF.

V usage is TRBV18 and J usage is TRBJ2-5; 9 nucleotides match TRBD1. The germline V gene encodes CDR1 KGHSH and CDR2 LQKENI. The CDR3 consists of 15 residues. J was trimmed by 3 bases and V by 0 bases; bases with no gene match: 2. The CDR3 region has the DNA TGTGCCAGCTCACCACCGGACAGGGGCGAAGAGACCCAGTACTTC. As protein: CASSPPDRGEETQYF. The variable domain in full, completed from reference TRBV18 and TRBJ2-5, reads NAGVMQNPRHLVRRRGQEARLRCSPMKGHSHVYWYRQLPEEGLKFMVYLQKENIIDESGMPKERFSAEFPKEGPSILRIQQVVRGDSAAYFCASSPPDRGEETQYFGPGTRLLVL.

The table lists this clone with a few counts. The chain joins TRBV6-6 to TRBJ1-1; D not certain. Trimming shortened V by 2 bases and J by 0 bases, and 10 bases separated the two germline ends. The CDR3 has 15 residues. Germline lookup yields CDR1 MNHNY and CDR2 SVGAGI (reference sequence). The CDR3 DNA is TGTGCCAGCAGTTACATCCCAGGAGTGAACACTGAAGCTTTCTTT. Residues: CASSYIPGVNTEAFF.

The V call is TRBV29-1, the J call TRBJ2-3; TRBD1 matches at 9 bases. The CDR3 length is 14 residues. The J segment lost 1 base and the V segment lost 2 bases, leaving 1 base of the junction unmatched. CDR1 is SQVTM, CDR2 ANQGSEA, per germline. DNA for the CDR3: TGCAGCGTTGAACGGGACAGGGGCACAGATACGCAGTATTTT. Encoded protein: CSVERDRGTDTQYF.

V usage is TRBV11-1 and J usage is TRBJ2-5; 9 positions agree with TRBD2. The CDR3 runs 16 residues. The ends lost 6 bases at V and 4 bases at J; junction bases unmatched: 12. In germline, CDR1 is SGHAT, CDR2 FQDESV (reference sequence). CDR3 sequence reads: CASSAGLAGLGETQYF. Here the CDR3 DNA reads TGTGCCAGCAGTGCCGGGCTAGCGGGACTTGGAGAGACCCAGTACTTC.

The rearrangement joins TRBV28 to TRBJ2-3; D unresolved. Germline CDR1 and CDR2: MDHEN and SYDVKM. This CDR3 contains 14 residues. V was clipped by 3 bases and J by 3 bases, with 10 bases between them. The CDR3 spells CASSFLAGTDTQYF. The CDR3 DNA reads as TGTGCCAGCAGTTTTCTCGCCGGAACAGATACGCAGTATTTT.

V usage is TRBV19 and J usage is TRBJ2-7; D is perhaps TRBD2 (6 bases). Germline assignment: CDR1 LNHDA and CDR2 SQIVND (reference sequence). This CDR3 contains 15 residues. The V end was cut by 3 bases, the J end by 5 bases, with 17 bases between. The CDR3 here is CASSIWRQGGNEQYF. In DNA, the CDR3 is TGTGCCAGTAGTATTTGGCGGCAGGGAGGCAACGAGCAGTACTTC.

J is TRBJ2-3 and V is TRBV6-5; 9 bases match TRBD1. Trimming removed 0 bases from V and 4 bases from J; junction bases left unmatched: 5. Germline V gives CDR1 MNHEY, CDR2 SVGAGI. The CDR3 extends over 16 amino acids. CDR3: CASSYSGTGFPDTQYF. The CDR3 DNA sequence: TGTGCCAGCAGTTACTCCGGGACAGGGTTCCCAGATACGCAGTATTTT.